This T cell receptor beta chain was captured by sequencing in a study of regulatory T cells in long-lasting Graves disease. Time point noted: persistent/refractory GD, antithyroid drugs over 5 years with positive TRAb. Generation of the TCR library employed RNA extracted from PBMCs. An approximately 10-milliliter sample of peripheral blood was drawn into EDTA tubes. A word on this clonotype: Its antigen is currently unknown.

The CDR3 is 15 residues long. Germline lookup yields CDR1 MDHEN and CDR2 SYDVKM. V was trimmed by 6 bases and J by 2 bases, leaving 15 bases between them. Study results and limitations: Patients with persistent Graves' had lower TCR diversity than newly diagnosed patients. Favored gene segments in persistent disease were TRBV28, TRBJ1-2 and TRBJ2-5.

iRepertoire HTBI primers and Arm-PCR of CDR3 regions built TCR beta libraries. MiXCR, applied by TCRdb to the multiplex PCR reads, yields one record per CDR3 protein. The data contain 400,000 to 450,000 distinct CDR3 sequences, about 25% of them singletons. This receptor was obtained from a female donor with Graves disease. Sample: peripheral blood mononuclear cells (PBMCs), taken when the disease was refractory, from a patient treated with antithyroid drugs. The chain recombines TRBV28 with TRBJ2-3; D gene ambiguous. The CDR3 DNA follows: TGTGCCAGCAGGGGCGCCAAAACGGTCACAGATACGCAGTATTTT. Its protein is CASRGAKTVTDTQYF.